This is a list of T cell receptor beta chains from one sample in a study of blood T cell repertoires in COVID-19. Generated by immunoSEQ multiplex PCR, the TCRdb table keeps only in-frame clones and is missing some. Of approximately 120,000 clones in the sample, approximately 89% are singletons; the top ten hold 3.5% to 5%. Sequenced: peripheral blood. The receptor source for this set is a human donor in a cohort sampled during active COVID-19. The CDR3 runs from the conserved cysteine through the conserved F or W. The D gene is left open where the match is weak. Clone size is shown for a subset of rows, as once, few, many or a class of expanded clone.

v_call,clone_size,d_call,j_call,cdr3_aa,cdr3_nt
TRBV11-2,-,-,TRBJ1-1,CASSLTENTEAFF,TGTGCCAGCAGCTTGACAGAGAACACTGAAGCTTTCTTT
TRBV7-2,-,-,TRBJ2-7,CASSSTGFHEQYF,TGTGCCAGCAGCTCTACAGGGTTCCACGAGCAGTACTTC
TRBV6-2/TRBV6-3,-,TRBD2,TRBJ2-6,CASSLTSGASGANVLTF,TGTGCCAGCAGTCTGACTAGCGGGGCTTCTGGGGCCAACGTCCTGACTTTC
TRBV3-1/TRBV3-2,-,TRBD2,TRBJ2-2,CASSQGLAGLGTGELFF,TGTGCCAGCAGCCAGGGACTAGCGGGCTTGGGCACCGGGGAGCTGTTTTTT
TRBV29-1,-,TRBD2,TRBJ2-3,CSVERRTPGLVLHTQYF,TGCAGCGTTGAACGAAGGACCCCTGGACTAGTTCTTCATACGCAGTATTTT
TRBV7-3,-,TRBD1,TRBJ2-2,CASSSRDRGFTGELFF,TGTGCCAGCAGCTCCCGGGACAGGGGATTCACCGGGGAGCTGTTTTTT
TRBV6-6,-,-,TRBJ1-2,CASSGTKGGYTF,TGTGCCAGCAGCGGGACAAAGGGCGGCTACACCTTC
TRBV9,-,TRBD1,TRBJ2-1,CASRRGQAYNEQFF,TGTGCCAGCAGGAGGGGGCAGGCCTACAATGAGCAGTTCTTC
TRBV25-1,once,-,TRBJ1-1,CASSEPHRGATEAFF,TGTGCCAGCAGTGAACCCCATCGGGGGGCCACTGAAGCTTTCTTT
TRBV10-3,once,-,TRBJ1-1,CAIRQDDEAFF,TGTGCCATCCGACAGGACGATGAAGCTTTCTTT
TRBV4-1,few,TRBD1,TRBJ1-5,CASSQTGGQPQHF,TGCGCCAGCAGCCAGACAGGGGGACAGCCCCAGCATTTT
TRBV7-2,-,-,TRBJ1-4,CASSPTAVGEKLFF,TGTGCCAGCAGCCCGACAGCAGTCGGTGAAAAACTGTTTTTT
TRBV30,-,-,TRBJ1-5,CAWSLMGQPQHF,TGTGCCTGGAGTCTGATGGGCCAGCCCCAGCATTTT
TRBV3-1/TRBV3-2,-,TRBD2,TRBJ2-2,CASSQIAGTGELFF,TGTGCCAGCAGCCAAATAGCGGGAACCGGGGAGCTGTTTTTT
TRBV7-2,-,TRBD1,TRBJ1-1,CASSGDRGKAFF,TGTGCCAGCAGCGGGGACAGGGGAAAAGCTTTCTTT
TRBV25-1,-,-,TRBJ1-1,CASSEMGTEAFF,TGTGCCAGCAGTGAAATGGGCACCGAAGCTTTCTTT
TRBV5-1,-,-,TRBJ2-1,CASRAGGASSYNEQFF,TGCGCCAGCAGGGCCGGTGGGGCGAGCTCCTACAATGAGCAGTTCTTC
TRBV5-1,-,TRBD2,TRBJ2-1,CASSSGLAGVNEQFF,TGCGCCAGCAGCTCGGGACTAGCGGGAGTCAATGAGCAGTTCTTC
TRBV5-4,-,TRBD2,TRBJ2-3,CASSGGGVGTDTQYF,TGTGCCAGCAGCGGCGGGGGTGTGGGTACAGATACGCAGTATTTT
TRBV4-3,few,-,TRBJ1-2,CAPTANYGYTF,TGCGCACCTACAGCTAACTATGGCTACACCTTC
TRBV7-9,many,TRBD1,TRBJ1-4,CASGQGGDEKLFF,TGTGCCAGCGGACAGGGTGGGGATGAAAAACTGTTTTTT
TRBV3-1/TRBV3-2,-,-,TRBJ2-5,CASRTSPTSGSETQYF,TGTGCCAGCAGAACTTCGCCGACTAGTGGGTCGGAGACCCAGTACTTC
TRBV11-2,-,-,TRBJ1-1,CASSVRELGTEAFF,TGTGCCAGCAGCGTCCGGGAGCTGGGCACTGAAGCTTTCTTT
TRBV7-2,-,-,TRBJ2-5,CASSLLDGKETQYF,TGTGCCAGCAGCTTACTAGACGGGAAAGAGACCCAGTACTTC
TRBV7-2,-,TRBD1,TRBJ1-2,CASSLGGSGQAYGYTF,TGTGCCAGCAGCTTAGGAGGGTCCGGACAGGCCTATGGCTACACCTTC
TRBV13,-,TRBD1,TRBJ1-1,CASSLRQGDTEAFF,TGTGCCAGCAGCTTAAGGCAGGGGGACACTGAAGCTTTCTTT
TRBV5-1,-,-,TRBJ2-2,CASSLSAGEHTGELFF,TGCGCCAGCAGCTTGAGCGCAGGGGAACACACCGGGGAGCTGTTTTTT
TRBV19,-,TRBD2,TRBJ2-1,CASSLLAGGLYNEQFF,TGTGCCAGTAGCCTTCTAGCGGGAGGGCTTTACAATGAGCAGTTCTTC
TRBV5-6,-,TRBD1,TRBJ2-5,CASSPRPNTGGRGQYF,TGTGCCAGCAGCCCGCGACCGAACACAGGGGGCCGGGGCCAGTACTTC